The 28 T cell receptor beta chains in this list originate from one sample, sequenced in a study of blood T cell repertoires in COVID-19. Assay: immunoSEQ multiplex PCR; the TCRdb copy retains only in-frame clones and omits some. The table shows about 130,000 clones, with approximately 87% occurring only once. Specimen: peripheral blood. The receptors stem from a woman in her fifties or sixties with acute or convalescent COVID-19.

DNA for the CDR3: TGCGCCAGCAGCACCCAGACAGGGCTCGAAGGCTACACCTTC. Amino acid sequence: CASSTQTGLEGYTF. The V call is TRBV5-1, the J call TRBJ1-2; TRBD1 matches at 7 bases. The J segment lost 8 bases and the V segment lost 4 bases, leaving 11 bases of the junction unmatched. Germline CDR1 is SGHRS and CDR2 is YFSETQ. This CDR3 spans 14 amino acids.

The chain uses TRBV18 and TRBJ1-1; 7 nucleotides line up with TRBD1. Germline trimming cut 5 bases from V and 0 bases from J; bases unmatched to any gene: 12. This CDR3 contains 17 residues. In germline, CDR1 is KGHSH, CDR2 LQKENI. The CDR3 DNA reads as TGTGCCAGCTCAACATTGGGACAGAGAAATTTGAACACTGAAGCTTTCTTT. Its protein is CASSTLGQRNLNTEAFF.

CDR3 DNA sequence: TGTGCCAGTAGTATAACAGGGTTAGAGAACTATGGCTACACCTTC. Protein product: CASSITGLENYGYTF. The chain employs TRBV19 and TRBJ1-2; tentatively, D is TRBD1 (6 bases). Trimming shortened V by 2 bases and J by 2 bases, and 12 bases separated the two germline ends. Germline V gene lookup returns CDR1 LNHDA and CDR2 SQIVND (reference sequence). CDR3 length: 15 amino acids.

The chain joins TRBV5-8 to TRBJ1-4; D possibly corresponds to TRBD1 (5 bases). The CDR3 length is 14 residues. Trimming removed 1 base from V and 7 bases from J, with 11 bases in between. Germline V gene data show CDR1 as SGHTS and CDR2 as YDEGEE. The CDR3 protein is CASSLQGKSEKLFF. The CDR3 bases are TGTGCCAGCAGCTTGCAGGGAAAAAGTGAAAAACTGTTTTTT.

The chain carries TRBV9 and TRBJ1-4, with D maybe TRBD1 (5 bases). V was trimmed by 4 bases and J by 4 bases, leaving 14 bases between them. Germline V gives CDR1 SGDLS, CDR2 YYNGEE. The CDR3 contains 15 residues. The CDR3 region has the DNA TGTGCCAGCAGCCTTTTGGGGAGGGGTAATGAAAAACTGTTTTTT. This codes for CASSLLGRGNEKLFF.

The V and J genes are TRBV10-1 and TRBJ2-3, with 9 bases aligning to TRBD2. With V trimmed by 5 bases and J by 6 bases, 9 bases remained unmatched. The germline gives CDR1 WNHNN, CDR2 SYGVQD (reference sequence). CDR3 length: 15 residues. The CDR3 DNA reads as TGCGCCAGCAGTCCGATAGCGGGAGTCGCGGATACGCAGTATTTT. Its translation: CASSPIAGVADTQYF.

The chain is built from TRBV7-2 and TRBJ2-1, with 7 bases matching TRBD2. Germline loops: CDR1 SGHTA, CDR2 FQGNSA. J was trimmed by 6 bases and V by 5 bases; bases with no gene match: 13. The CDR3 sequence is 16 residues long. CDR3 nucleotide sequence: TGTGCCAGCAGCAGCACCGGGACTACTGAAACCAATGAGCAGTTCTTC. Protein product: CASSSTGTTETNEQFF.

The chain recombines TRBV27 with TRBJ2-7; the D is unclear. This CDR3 comprises 14 residues. The ends were cut back, 5 bases at V and 2 bases at J, with 13 bases in the middle. CDR1 is MNHEY and CDR2 is SMNVEV in the germline V gene (reference sequence). CDR3 amino acids: CASSPDSPAYEQYF. CDR3 bases: TGTGCCAGCAGTCCCGACTCACCTGCCTACGAGCAGTACTTC.

The chain has TRBV28 and TRBJ1-4; D remains unclear. The V and J ends lost 10 bases and 4 bases respectively, with 10 bases between them. The V gene's germline CDR1 is MDHEN and CDR2 SYDVKM. The CDR3 covers 12 residues. The CDR3 bases are TGTGCCACCTGGGCCCTTAATGAAAAACTGTTTTTT. Its translation is CATWALNEKLFF.

This clone was detected only once. This sequence joins TRBV19 and TRBJ1-2; D remains unclear. V was cut by 10 bases and J by 4 bases, with 16 bases left in between. The CDR3 contains 13 residues. Germline CDR1 reads LNHDA; CDR2 reads SQIVND (reference sequence). CDR3 bases: TGTGCCACCGATATGACGGGAAGCTATGGCTACACCTTC. It yields the protein CATDMTGSYGYTF.

This clone appeared a few times. The rearrangement uses TRBV10-2 and TRBJ1-5, with D unclear. Germline assignment: CDR1 WSHSY and CDR2 SAAADI. The ends were cut back, 4 bases at V and 10 bases at J, with 17 bases in the middle. There are 14 residues in the CDR3. The DNA of the CDR3 is TGCGCCAGCAGTGTGACCCCCGCGGCGCAACCCCAGCATTTT. Encoded protein: CASSVTPAAQPQHF.

The rearrangement uses TRBV6-6 and TRBJ2-5, with 8 bases aligning to TRBD2. The CDR3 runs to 20 residues. Germline V gene lookup returns CDR1 MNHNY and CDR2 SVGAGI (reference sequence). V dropped 5 bases and J dropped 5; count of bases not matched to a gene: 25. The CDR3 sequence is CASSPQSSGAGGIRRETQYF. In nucleotides, the CDR3 is TGTGCCAGCAGTCCCCAATCTAGCGGTGCGGGAGGCATTCGAAGGGAGACCCAGTACTTC.

The J gene is TRBJ2-7, the V gene TRBV7-9, with D maybe TRBD1 (6 bases). The V end lost 5 bases, the J end lost 0 bases, and 17 bases lay between the germline ends. Germline V gives CDR1 SEHNR, CDR2 FQNEAQ (reference sequence). The length of the CDR3 is 16 residues. CDR3: CASSRPDRTVSYEQYF. The CDR3, as DNA: TGTGCCAGCAGCCGACCCGACAGGACTGTCTCCTACGAGCAGTACTTC.

Here the CDR3 DNA reads TGTGCCAGCAGCGAACCCGGGGGGGCCCTGAACACTGAAGCTTTCTTT. It specifies CASSEPGGALNTEAFF. J is TRBJ1-1 and V is TRBV13; maybe TRBD1 (6 bases). Trimming cost V 5 bases and J 0 bases, with 16 bases left between them. CDR3 length: 16 residues. CDR1 PRHDT and CDR2 FYEKMQ come from the germline V gene (reference sequence).

The J gene is TRBJ1-1, the V gene TRBV2; TRBD1 agrees at 7 bases. The CDR3 is made up of 16 amino acids. Germline assignment: CDR1 SNHLY and CDR2 FYNNEI. J gave up 1 base and V 7 bases, and 12 bases lay outside the gene matches. The DNA of the CDR3 is TGTGCCAGCAATCCCCCAATTAACAGGGGGAACACTGAAGCTTTCTTT. It specifies CASNPPINRGNTEAFF.

V and J are TRBV9 and TRBJ1-3; D is unclear. The V end was cut by 0 bases, the J end by 2 bases, with 6 bases between. The length of the CDR3 is 14 residues. CDR1 and CDR2 (germline): SGDLS, YYNGEE. CDR3 sequence: CASSVGGTGNTIYF. The CDR3 DNA reads as TGTGCCAGCAGCGTAGGAGGGACTGGAAACACCATATATTTT.

CDR3 amino acids: CASSLGLNTGELFF. The DNA for the CDR3 is TGTGCCAGCAGCCTAGGACTGAACACCGGGGAGCTGTTTTTT. This chain joins TRBV14 and TRBJ2-2; D perhaps matches TRBD2 (5 bases). V lost 4 bases and J 1 base, leaving 7 bases between the germline ends. The CDR3 is 14 residues long. The germline CDR1 and CDR2 sequences are SGHDN and FVKESK.

The J gene is TRBJ1-1, the V gene TRBV5-1; the D is unclear. This CDR3 comprises 17 residues. V lost 4 bases and J 2 bases, leaving 21 bases between the germline ends. The germline V gene has CDR1 SGHRS and CDR2 YFSETQ. CDR3: CASSLDGIWALNTEAFF. Written as DNA, the CDR3 is TGCGCCAGCAGCCTTGACGGGATTTGGGCCTTAAACACTGAAGCTTTCTTT.

This clone was counted a single time. The gene calls are TRBV5-6 and TRBJ2-1; tentative D call: TRBD2 (6 bases). V lost 0 bases to trimming and J lost 5 bases, with 12 bases between them. The CDR3 length is 15 residues. CDR1 and CDR2 from the germline V gene are SGHDT and YYEEEE. DNA for the CDR3: TGTGCCAGCAGCTTGGTAAGCGGACTAAACAATGAGCAGTTCTTC. This codes for CASSLVSGLNNEQFF.

The chain has TRBV15 and TRBJ1-3, with 12 bases fitting TRBD1. The CDR3 is 18 residues long. Per germline, CDR1 LNHNV and CDR2 YYDKDF (reference sequence). Trimming removed 0 bases from V and 7 bases from J; junction bases left unmatched: 10. The CDR3 loop reads CATSRDYLGQGATNTIYF. The CDR3 coding sequence is TGTGCCACCAGCAGAGACTATTTGGGACAGGGGGCTACGAACACCATATATTTT.

V gene TRBV19 combines with J gene TRBJ1-2; D might be TRBD1 (6 bases). Trimming pared 7 bases from V and 3 bases from J, leaving 12 bases between. CDR3 length equals 13 residues. The germline V gene has CDR1 LNHDA and CDR2 SQIVND (reference sequence). The CDR3 sequence is CASNDRKYYGYTF. The CDR3 DNA reads TGTGCCAGTAATGACAGGAAATACTATGGCTACACCTTC.

This clone was seen more than once but under ten times. This chain links TRBV2 with TRBJ2-4, with 8 bases aligning to TRBD1. CDR1 and CDR2 (germline): SNHLY, FYNNEI. The CDR3 loop spans 14 amino acids. The V and J ends lost 4 bases and 11 bases, in that order; junction bases with no gene match: 10. CDR3 in DNA: TGTGCCAGCAGTGTCCGGGACAGGAGTGGAGTTCAGTACTTC. Its protein product is CASSVRDRSGVQYF. Complete variable domain (other parts from reference TRBV2 and TRBJ2-4): EPEVTQTPSHQVTQMGQEVILRCVPISNHLYFYWYRQILGQKVEFLVSFYNNEISEKSEIFDDQFSVERPDGSNFTLKIRSTKLEDSAMYFCASSVRDRSGVQYFGAGTRLSVL.

V gene TRBV20-1 combines with J gene TRBJ1-3; the D is unclear. The germline V and J ends were trimmed by 3 bases and 0 bases, with 6 bases remaining between them. This CDR3 comprises 13 residues. Germline lookup yields CDR1 DFQATT and CDR2 SNEGSKA (reference sequence). CDR3 loop: CSASRDSGNTIYF. CDR3 DNA sequence: TGCAGTGCTAGTCGGGACTCTGGAAACACCATATATTTT.

The chain carries TRBV24-1 and TRBJ2-3; D possibly corresponds to TRBD1 (6 bases). This CDR3 region has 18 residues. Germline CDR1 and CDR2: KGHDR and SFDVKD. V lost 2 bases, J lost 5 bases, and 22 bases lay in between. The CDR3 protein is CATSDSTKQGLGVDTQYF. CDR3 in DNA: TGTGCCACCAGTGATTCAACCAAACAGGGCTTGGGAGTAGATACGCAGTATTTT.

The chain combines TRBV7-6 with TRBJ2-3; TRBD2 matches 13 bases. This CDR3 spans 18 amino acids. V shed 0 bases, J shed 4 bases, and the junction held 7 bases outside the gene matches. Germline V gene lookup returns CDR1 SGHVS and CDR2 FNYEAQ. In DNA, the CDR3 is TGTGCCAGCAGCTTAGCTCGACTAGCGGGAGGTATGGCAGATACGCAGTATTTT. It specifies CASSLARLAGGMADTQYF.

Note on this clone: Other DNA sequences in the sample encode the same CDR3. The chain joins TRBV18 to TRBJ2-1; tentative D call: TRBD2 (6 bases). The ends were cut back, 0 bases at V and 3 bases at J, with 9 bases in the middle. The CDR3 has 15 residues. Germline lookup yields CDR1 KGHSH and CDR2 LQKENI. CDR3 sequence reads: CASSPPSGLYNEQFF. CDR3 DNA sequence: TGTGCCAGCTCACCACCTAGCGGCCTCTACAATGAGCAGTTCTTC.

This rearrangement joins TRBV19 to TRBJ1-2; D might be TRBD1 (5 bases). The CDR3 runs 15 residues. CDR1 and CDR2 from the germline V gene are LNHDA and SQIVND (reference sequence). Deletions cut 6 bases from V and 0 bases from J, with 14 bases between. CDR3 DNA: TGTGCCAGTAGAAACAGGTTTTTATCTAACTATGGCTACACCTTC. Translated: CASRNRFLSNYGYTF.

The chain carries TRBV10-1 and TRBJ1-6, with 12 bases identical to TRBD1. This CDR3 comprises 23 residues. Germline lookup yields CDR1 WNHNN and CDR2 SYGVQD (reference sequence). J gave up 0 bases and V 4 bases, and 19 bases lay outside the gene matches. Written as DNA, the CDR3 is TGCGCCAGCAGTGTTAAACCCGTATTCCGGGACAGGGGGCGCAGCTCCTATAATTCACCCCTCCACTTT. This translates into CASSVKPVFRDRGRSSYNSPLHF.